The 17 T cell receptor beta chains below all came from one sample that was sequenced in a study of blood T cells in healthy people across ages. Primers used in a second PCR of about 7 to 12 cycles were a sample-barcoded 5' primer and a J-beta primer mix. TCRdb re-analysed the 5' RACE reads in MiXCR, keeping a single row per CDR3 protein. In the table there are fewer than 950,000 distinct CDR3 sequences, about 34% of which are singletons. The sample was blood. These receptors all stem from a young man in good health.

The chain has TRBV6-4 and TRBJ2-3; 9 bases fit TRBD2. Trimming at V came to 2 bases and at J to 3 bases, leaving 3 bases not matched to a gene. Germline lookup yields CDR1 MRHNA and CDR2 SNTAGT. CDR3 size: 15 residues. The CDR3 nucleotides are TGTGCCAGCAGTGACGGCGGGGGGGTAACAGATACGCAGTATTTT. It encodes CASSDGGGVTDTQYF.

This clonotype was recorded a few times. V gene TRBV5-1 combines with J gene TRBJ2-7; D remains unclear. The CDR3 is 14 residues long. Between the trimmed V and J ends, which lost 1 base and 5 bases, there was a span of 13 bases. Germline-derived CDR1 and CDR2 are SGHRS and YFSETQ. The CDR3 reads CASSLNWGPNEQYF. The CDR3 region has the DNA TGCGCCAGCAGCTTGAATTGGGGTCCCAACGAGCAGTACTTC.

The chain is built from TRBV9 and TRBJ1-1, with D uncertain. Germline lookup yields CDR1 SGDLS and CDR2 YYNGEE. V was clipped by 4 bases and J by 1 base, with 14 bases between them. The CDR3 has 15 residues. The CDR3 reads CASSIDLGPNTEAFF. DNA of the CDR3: TGTGCCAGCAGCATCGACCTGGGTCCGAACACTGAAGCTTTCTTT.

V usage is TRBV12-3 or TRBV12-4 and J usage is TRBJ1-4; the D gene is possibly TRBD1 (5 bases). The CDR3 length is 14 residues. The V end lost 4 bases, the J end lost 6 bases, and 12 bases lay between the germline ends. CDR3 region: CASSWVGGDEKLFF. In nucleotides, the CDR3 is TGTGCCAGCAGTTGGGTCGGGGGGGATGAAAAACTGTTTTTT.

V and J are TRBV6-6 and TRBJ1-1; D might be TRBD1 (5 bases). Trimming shortened V by 6 bases and J by 11 bases, and 22 bases separated the two germline ends. The length of the CDR3 is 14 residues. The germline gives CDR1 MNHNY, CDR2 SVGAGI (reference sequence). The CDR3 DNA follows: TGTGCCAGCAGCCCCCGGGGGGGAGGCGTGGTGGCTTTCTTT. Protein: CASSPRGGGVVAFF.

For the CDR3, the DNA is TGTGCCAGCAGCCCTTTCCGGGGGTCCTCCTACAATGAGCAGTTCTTC. It encodes CASSPFRGSSYNEQFF. The chain carries TRBV5-6 and TRBJ2-1; D may be TRBD2 (6 bases). Deletions cut 4 bases from V and 0 bases from J, with 14 bases between. Looked up from germline, CDR1 is SGHDT and CDR2 is YYEEEE. CDR3 size: 16 residues. Drawing the rest from reference TRBV5-6 and TRBJ2-1, the complete variable domain is DAGVTQSPTHLIKTRGQQVTLRCSPKSGHDTVSWYQQALGQGPQFIFQYYEEEERQRGNFPDRFSGHQFPNYSSELNVNALLLGDSALYLCASSPFRGSSYNEQFFGPGTRLTVL.

The table lists this clonotype with many counts. V is TRBV9 and J is TRBJ2-4; D is unclear. The CDR3 has 14 residues. The germline V gene has CDR1 SGDLS and CDR2 YYNGEE. V lost 3 bases to trimming and J lost 0 bases, with 7 bases between them. CDR3 loop: CASSAGTAKNIQYF. The CDR3 coding sequence is TGTGCCAGCAGCGCCGGCACAGCCAAAAACATTCAGTACTTC.

This clonotype showed up many times. V is TRBV20-1 and J is TRBJ1-2, with D hard to call. Germline V gene lookup returns CDR1 DFQATT and CDR2 SNEGSKA (reference sequence). V dropped 8 bases and J dropped 1 base, with 14 bases sitting between them. This CDR3 spans 13 amino acids. The CDR3 DNA reads as TGCAGTAGCGGAGGAGATTATAACTATGGCTACACCTTC. Translation gives CSSGGDYNYGYTF.

This clonotype was picked up a small number of times. The V gene is TRBV7-2, the J gene TRBJ1-1, with D uncertain. CDR1 is SGHTA, CDR2 FQGNSA, per germline. The CDR3 extends over 17 amino acids. V was pared by 0 bases and J by 0 bases, with 14 bases between. CDR3 DNA: TGTGCCAGCAGCTTAGCCCCGACGGGTCTTATGAACACTGAAGCTTTCTTT. Amino acids: CASSLAPTGLMNTEAFF.

A remark on this clonotype: Here the CDR3 omits its conserved ending phenylalanine or tryptophan, so a read error is the likely source. The chain carries TRBV20-1 and TRBJ2-3; D ambiguous. This CDR3 has 16 residues. Per germline, CDR1 DFQATT and CDR2 SNEGSKA (reference sequence). Trimming pared 4 bases from V and 1 base from J, leaving 18 bases between. CDR3 in DNA: TGCAGTGCTACACCGACAAGCCAAGGAGGCACAGATACGCAGTATTCT. This sequence encodes CSATPTSQGGTDTQYS.

The chain uses TRBV7-8 and TRBJ1-5; no firm D call. Trimming removed 5 bases at V and 0 bases at J, with 14 bases between. In germline, CDR1 is SGHVS, CDR2 FQNEAQ. This CDR3 spans 16 amino acids. The CDR3 reads CASSDYAGYSNQPQHF. The CDR3 bases are TGTGCCAGCAGCGACTACGCGGGTTATAGCAATCAGCCCCAGCATTTT.

In its sample, this clonotype was seen many times. The CDR3 DNA is TGTGCCGTCGGGGGGCTTCGGTACATTCAGTACTTC. Protein sequence: CAVGGLRYIQYF. V gene TRBV12-3 or TRBV12-4 combines with J gene TRBJ2-4, with D maybe TRBD2 (7 bases). CDR3 length equals 12 residues. V lost 11 bases to trimming and J lost 8 bases, with 16 bases between them.

The chain employs TRBV20-1 and TRBJ1-3, with 8 bases fitting TRBD1. The CDR3 covers 14 residues. J was trimmed by 0 bases and V by 4 bases; bases with no gene match: 2. CDR1 is DFQATT and CDR2 is SNEGSKA in the germline V gene (reference sequence). The CDR3 bases are TGCAGTGCTACCGACAGGGGCTCTGGAAACACCATATATTTT. It is translated as CSATDRGSGNTIYF.

The V call is TRBV6-5, the J call TRBJ1-2, with 8 positions matching TRBD1. Germline V CDR1 and CDR2: MNHEY, SVGAGI. CDR3 size: 12 residues. V lost 5 bases, J lost 7 bases, and 3 bases stayed unmatched. CDR3 coding DNA: TGTGCCAGCAGTAAACAGGGGGGTGGCTACACCTTC. It yields the protein CASSKQGGGYTF.

The chain uses TRBV20-1 and TRBJ2-6, with 7 bases aligning to TRBD1. The CDR3 runs 20 residues. V trimming: 6 bases; J trimming: 0 bases; junction bases outside the gene matches: 20. The V gene's germline CDR1 is DFQATT and CDR2 SNEGSKA (reference sequence). The DNA of the CDR3 is TGCAGTGCCGCCTTGGAGAGGGGGACAGTTTCTTACTCTGGGGCCAACGTCCTGACTTTC. Translating gives CSAALERGTVSYSGANVLTF.

The chain links TRBV12-3 or TRBV12-4 to TRBJ2-2; 8 bases map to TRBD1. V shed 6 bases, J shed 0 bases, and the junction held 3 bases outside the gene matches. The CDR3 runs to 15 residues. CDR3 region: CASRDRVSNTGELFF. In DNA form, the CDR3 reads TGTGCCAGCAGGGACAGGGTGTCGAACACCGGGGAGCTGTTTTTT.

This clonotype has a handful of counts. J is TRBJ2-7 and V is TRBV7-2; D ambiguous. The DNA matches TRBJ2-5 better at its end, which makes the J call doubtful. Germline loops: CDR1 SGHTA, CDR2 FQGNSA. The length of the CDR3 is 13 residues. CDR3 in amino acids: CASSNTAIGTQYF. DNA of the CDR3: TGTGCCAGCAGCAATACGGCCATTGGGACCCAGTACTTC.